The rows below give T cell receptor beta chains drawn from one sample of a study of post-analysis software for immune sequencing data. Using its own MiXCR run on the PCR reads, TCRdb lists one record per CDR3 protein. Here the sample spans 450,000 or so distinct CDR3 sequences, roughly 45% being singletons. Sequencing was performed on blood. The receptor set was obtained from a girl aged 10 to 17 with multiple sclerosis. Both conserved end residues are part of each CDR3. D genes are given only for firm matches. Clone size is given for some rows only: seen once, a few or many times, or a class if the clone is expanded.

d_gene,abundance,j_gene,v_gene,CDR3aa,CDR3nt
TRBD1,few,TRBJ1-2,TRBV7-2,CASSLAMDRGRTGYTF,TGTGCCAGCAGCTTAGCGATGGACAGGGGGCGAACTGGCTACACCTTC
-,-,TRBJ2-1,TRBV6-5,CASSYGAGPYNEQFF,TGTGCCAGCAGTTACGGGGCGGGGCCGTACAATGAGCAGTTCTTC
-,-,TRBJ2-7,TRBV24-1,CATSDLRGGEQYF,TGTGCCACCAGTGATCTGAGAGGAGGCGAGCAGTACTTC
-,-,TRBJ2-5,TRBV30,CAWRLGKTGGTQYF,TGTGCCTGGAGACTCGGCAAGACCGGTGGGACCCAGTACTTC
-,-,TRBJ2-4,TRBV7-3,CASSLDFKNIQYF,TGTGCCAGCAGCTTGGACTTCAAAAACATTCAGTACTTC
-,few,TRBJ1-2,TRBV4-3,CASSQDLRGYTF,TGCGCCAGCAGCCAAGATCTCCGTGGCTACACCTTC
-,-,TRBJ2-6,TRBV9,CASSVTTALSSGANVLTF,TGTGCCAGCAGCGTTACGACAGCCCTTTCCTCTGGGGCCAACGTCCTGACTTTC
-,-,TRBJ1-2,TRBV28,CASSFYRNRNYGYTF,TGTGCCAGCAGTTTCTACAGGAACCGCAACTATGGCTACACCTTC
TRBD1,-,TRBJ1-1,TRBV11-1,CASKNRGVNAEAFF,TGTGCCAGCAAAAACAGGGGGGTAAACGCTGAAGCTTTCTTT
TRBD2,few,TRBJ2-3,TRBV12-3/TRBV12-4,CACTPTSGSTDTQYF,TGTGCCTGCACCCCGACTAGCGGGAGCACAGATACGCAGTATTTT
TRBD2,few,TRBJ2-5,TRBV27,CASSLLGREQYF,TGTGCCAGCAGTTTATTAGGGAGGGAGCAGTACTTC
TRBD1,-,TRBJ2-1,TRBV5-1,CASSSTGGYNGQFF,TGCGCCAGCAGCTCGACAGGGGGCTACAATGGGCAGTTCTTC
TRBD1,-,TRBJ1-2,TRBV6-2/TRBV6-3,CASRRTGGDGYTF,TGTGCCAGCAGACGGACAGGGGGTGATGGCTACACCTTC
-,-,TRBJ2-5,TRBV28,CASSSPDEETQYF,TGTGCCAGCAGTTCCCCGGACGAAGAGACCCAGTACTTC
-,-,TRBJ1-5,TRBV20-1,CSGKQGGVFNQPQHF,TGCAGTGGTAAACAAGGGGGAGTTTTTAATCAGCCCCAGCATTTT
TRBD2,-,TRBJ2-7,TRBV29-1,CSAKTGGPYEQYF,TGCAGCGCCAAGACGGGGGGACCTTACGAGCAGTACTTC
TRBD1,-,TRBJ2-1,TRBV5-6,CASSLAFSGTGVRNEQFF,TGTGCCAGCAGCTTGGCCTTTTCCGGGACAGGGGTTAGGAATGAGCAGTTCTTC
TRBD1,-,TRBJ2-1,TRBV27,CASSFRRGPQHNEQFF,TGTGCCAGCTCCTTTCGCAGGGGGCCGCAACACAATGAGCAGTTCTTC
TRBD2,few,TRBJ2-7,TRBV20-1,CSASAGAYEQYF,TGCAGTGCTAGCGCGGGGGCCTACGAGCAGTACTTC
TRBD1,-,TRBJ2-1,TRBV5-1,CASSRGQGPNEQFF,TGCGCCAGCAGCCGAGGACAGGGGCCCAATGAGCAGTTCTTC
TRBD2,-,TRBJ2-1,TRBV7-2,CASSLGPSGSWDNEQFF,TGTGCCAGCAGCTTAGGCCCCAGCGGGAGTTGGGACAATGAGCAATTCTTC
TRBD1,-,TRBJ2-5,TRBV7-7,CASSPQGTGLGTQYF,TGTGCTAGCAGCCCGCAGGGGACAGGGCTGGGGACCCAGTACTTC
TRBD2,once,TRBJ2-5,TRBV13,CAGTLKAGKGETQYF,TGTGCCGGCACCTTAAAAGCGGGAAAAGGAGAGACCCAGTACTTC
TRBD2,few,TRBJ2-3,TRBV20-1,CSAPPTSEAIATQYF,TGCAGTGCTCCTCCGACTAGCGAGGCCATAGCGACGCAGTATTTT
-,-,TRBJ2-3,TRBV20-1,CSATSYPDGINTLSTDTQYF,TGCAGTGCTACATCTTACCCGGACGGGATAAACACACTTAGCACAGATACGCAGTATTTT
-,-,TRBJ1-1,TRBV12-3/TRBV12-4,CASSFWGSGEAFF,TGTGCCAGCAGTTTTTGGGGGAGTGGTGAAGCTTTCTTT
-,-,TRBJ2-5,TRBV5-1,CASSDSQGETQYF,TGCGCCAGCAGCGACAGTCAAGGGGAGACCCAGTACTTC
TRBD1,-,TRBJ2-3,TRBV4-2,CASSQDDRGRPTSTDTQYF,TGTGCCAGCAGCCAAGATGACAGGGGGAGACCAACTAGCACAGATACGCAGTATTTT
TRBD1,-,TRBJ2-3,TRBV25-1,CASARDRDVDTQYF,TGTGCCAGCGCGCGGGACAGGGATGTAGATACGCAGTATTTT
-,-,TRBJ1-1,TRBV29-1,CSVEWAGEAFF,TGCAGCGTTGAATGGGCAGGTGAAGCTTTCTTT
-,-,TRBJ2-5,TRBV12-3/TRBV12-4,CASSRTIGAQETQYF,TGTGCCAGCAGCAGGACTATAGGGGCCCAAGAGACCCAGTACTTC
-,-,TRBJ1-1,TRBV7-2,CASSRTWWSTTEAFF,TGTGCCAGCAGCCGTACATGGTGGAGTACCACTGAAGCTTTCTTT
TRBD2,-,TRBJ2-1,TRBV9,CASSGNLAGPSYNEQFF,TGTGCCAGCAGCGGCAATCTAGCGGGCCCTTCCTACAATGAGCAGTTCTTC